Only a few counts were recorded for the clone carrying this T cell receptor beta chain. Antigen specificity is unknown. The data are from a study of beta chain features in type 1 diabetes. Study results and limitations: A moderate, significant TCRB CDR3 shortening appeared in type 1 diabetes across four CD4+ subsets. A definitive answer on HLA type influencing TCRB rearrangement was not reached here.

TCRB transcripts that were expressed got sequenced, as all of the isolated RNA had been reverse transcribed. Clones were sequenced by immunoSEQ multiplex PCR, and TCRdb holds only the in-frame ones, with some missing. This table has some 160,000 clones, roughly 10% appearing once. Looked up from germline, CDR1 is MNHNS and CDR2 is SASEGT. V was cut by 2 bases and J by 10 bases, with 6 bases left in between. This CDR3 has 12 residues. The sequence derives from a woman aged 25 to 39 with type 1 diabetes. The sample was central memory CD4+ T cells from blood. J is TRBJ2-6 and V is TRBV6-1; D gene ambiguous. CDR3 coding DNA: TGTGCCAGCAGTGAAAGCTTGAACGTCCTGACTTTC. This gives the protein CASSESLNVLTF.